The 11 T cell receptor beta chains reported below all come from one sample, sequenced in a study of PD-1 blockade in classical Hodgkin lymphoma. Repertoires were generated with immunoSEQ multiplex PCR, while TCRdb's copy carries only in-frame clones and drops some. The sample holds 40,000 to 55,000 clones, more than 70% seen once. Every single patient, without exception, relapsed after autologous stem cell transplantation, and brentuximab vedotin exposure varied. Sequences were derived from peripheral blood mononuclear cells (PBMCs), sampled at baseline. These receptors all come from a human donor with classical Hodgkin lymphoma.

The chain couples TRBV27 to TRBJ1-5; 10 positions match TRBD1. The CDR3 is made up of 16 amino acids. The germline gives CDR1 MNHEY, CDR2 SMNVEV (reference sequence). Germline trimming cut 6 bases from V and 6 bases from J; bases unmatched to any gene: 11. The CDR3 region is CASRPLGTGVIQPQHF. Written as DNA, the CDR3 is TGTGCCAGCAGGCCGCTCGGGACAGGGGTTATTCAGCCCCAGCATTTT.

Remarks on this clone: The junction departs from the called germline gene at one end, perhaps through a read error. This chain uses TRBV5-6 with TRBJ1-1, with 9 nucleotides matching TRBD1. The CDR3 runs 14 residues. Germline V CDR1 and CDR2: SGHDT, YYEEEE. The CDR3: CASTTGGWNAEAFF. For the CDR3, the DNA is TGTGCCAGCACAACAGGGGGCTGGAACGCTGAAGCTTTCTTT.

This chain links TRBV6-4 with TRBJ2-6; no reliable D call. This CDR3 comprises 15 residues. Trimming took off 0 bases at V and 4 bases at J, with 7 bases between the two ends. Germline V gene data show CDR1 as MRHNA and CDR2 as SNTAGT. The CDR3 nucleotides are TGTGCCAGCAGTGACTCGCGGTCGGGGGCCAACGTCCTGACTTTC. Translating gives CASSDSRSGANVLTF.

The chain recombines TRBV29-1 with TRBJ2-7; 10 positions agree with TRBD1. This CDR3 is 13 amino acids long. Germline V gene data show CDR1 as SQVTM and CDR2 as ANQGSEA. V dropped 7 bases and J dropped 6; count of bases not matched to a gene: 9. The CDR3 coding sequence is TGCAGCGCCGAGGGGACAGGGGCTATCGAGCAGTACTTC. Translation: CSAEGTGAIEQYF.

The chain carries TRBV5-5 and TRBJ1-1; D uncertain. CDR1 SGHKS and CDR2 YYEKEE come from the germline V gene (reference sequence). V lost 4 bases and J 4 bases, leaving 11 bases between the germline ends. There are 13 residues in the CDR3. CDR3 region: CASSPKSSTEAFF. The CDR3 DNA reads TGTGCCAGCAGCCCCAAATCGAGCACTGAAGCTTTCTTT.

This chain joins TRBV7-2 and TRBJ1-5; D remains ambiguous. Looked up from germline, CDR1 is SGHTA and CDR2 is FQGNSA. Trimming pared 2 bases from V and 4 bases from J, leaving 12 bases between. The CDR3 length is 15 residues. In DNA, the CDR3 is TGTGCCAGCAGCTTAAGCGGAGTTCCAAATCAGCCCCAGCATTTT. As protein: CASSLSGVPNQPQHF.

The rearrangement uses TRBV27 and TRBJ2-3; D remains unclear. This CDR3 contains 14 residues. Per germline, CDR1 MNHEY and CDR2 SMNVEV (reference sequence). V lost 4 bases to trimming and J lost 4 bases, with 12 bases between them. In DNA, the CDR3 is TGTGCCAGCAGTTCCTCACTTGGGTCAGATACGCAGTATTTT. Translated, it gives CASSSSLGSDTQYF.

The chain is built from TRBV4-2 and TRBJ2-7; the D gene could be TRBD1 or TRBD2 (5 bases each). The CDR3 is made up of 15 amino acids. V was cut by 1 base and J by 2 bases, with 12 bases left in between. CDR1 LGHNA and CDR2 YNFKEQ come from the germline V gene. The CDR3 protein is CASSQGDVGAYEQYF. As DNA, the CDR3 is TGTGCCAGCAGCCAAGGGGATGTGGGGGCCTACGAGCAGTACTTC.

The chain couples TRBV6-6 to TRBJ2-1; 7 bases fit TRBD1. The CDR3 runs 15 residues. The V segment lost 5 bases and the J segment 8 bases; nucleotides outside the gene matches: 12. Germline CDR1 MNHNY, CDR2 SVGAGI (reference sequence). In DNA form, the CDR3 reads TGTGCCAGCAGTCCCGGGACAGACCCTGTGGATGAGCAGTTCTTC. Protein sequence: CASSPGTDPVDEQFF.

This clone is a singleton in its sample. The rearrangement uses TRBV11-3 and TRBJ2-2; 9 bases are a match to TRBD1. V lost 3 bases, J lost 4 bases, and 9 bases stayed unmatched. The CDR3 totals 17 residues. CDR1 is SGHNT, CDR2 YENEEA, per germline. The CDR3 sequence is CASSLTGGQGFTGELFF. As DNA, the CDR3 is TGTGCCAGCAGCTTGACGGGGGGACAGGGCTTCACCGGGGAGCTGTTTTTT.

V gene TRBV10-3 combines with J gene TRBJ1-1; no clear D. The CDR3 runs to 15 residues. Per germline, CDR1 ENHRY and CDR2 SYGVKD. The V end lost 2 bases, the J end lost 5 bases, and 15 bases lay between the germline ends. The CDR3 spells CAISETGPSGTEAFF. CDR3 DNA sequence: TGTGCCATCAGTGAGACCGGACCGAGTGGTACTGAAGCTTTCTTT.